The T cell receptor (beta chain) described here comes from a study of CD4 and CD8 cells across lung adenocarcinoma regions. Donors had localized lung adenocarcinoma, a non-small cell lung cancer. Germline V gene sequence: CDR1 ENHRY, CDR2 SYGVKD. This CDR3 contains 14 residues. TCRdb independently ran MiXCR on the PCR reads; one entry per CDR3 protein. The profile shows about 25,000 distinct CDR3 sequences, around 52% of them singletons. The receptor's source is a male donor with lung adenocarcinoma. The CD4 and CD8 labels of this study may be unreliable. Sequenced sample: CD4+ T cells from the center of a lung tumor. This rearrangement joins TRBV10-3 to TRBJ2-3; no reliable D call. TRBJ2-7 explains the end of the DNA better; the J call may be wrong. CDR3 amino acids: CAGRLFVSADAQYF. For the CDR3, the DNA is TGTGCGGGCCGTCTCTTTGTGAGCGCAGATGCGCAGTACTTC.